Each of the 23 T cell receptor beta chains below was sequenced from the same sample in a study of response to subunit inactivated influenza vaccine. Via MiXCR, TCRdb re-called the RT-PCR reads, giving one row per CDR3 protein. The sample holds 400,000 to 650,000 distinct CDR3 sequences, less than 7.5% seen once. This specimen was PBMCs from blood, taken approximately 25 months after vaccination. These receptors all come from a man aged 50 to 69 who received an inactivated influenza vaccine.

CDR3 in amino acids: CASNETPASEAFF. The CDR3 nucleotides read TGTGCCAGCAACGAGACCCCTGCCTCTGAAGCTTTCTTT. This chain connects TRBV28 to TRBJ1-1; D gene ambiguous. This CDR3 region has 13 residues. Trimming left V 7 bases short and J 6 bases short, with 15 bases between. The germline V gene has CDR1 MDHEN and CDR2 SYDVKM.

The gene calls are TRBV4-2 and TRBJ1-6; D remains ambiguous. The V end was cut by 1 base, the J end by 4 bases, with 17 bases between. CDR3 length: 18 amino acids. Germline loops: CDR1 LGHNA, CDR2 YNFKEQ. CDR3 region: CASSQGRGGRHYNSPLHF. The CDR3 coding sequence is TGTGCCAGCAGCCAAGGTCGAGGTGGTCGACATTATAATTCACCCCTCCACTTT.

This chain uses TRBV10-3 with TRBJ2-1; TRBD2 matches at 13 bases. The V segment lost 4 bases and the J segment 0 bases; nucleotides outside the gene matches: 15. Germline CDR1 ENHRY, CDR2 SYGVKD. The CDR3 runs 21 residues. In DNA, the CDR3 is TGTGCCATCAGTGGTGGAAGGACCCGGACTAGCGGGAGTGGCTCCTACAATGAGCAGTTCTTC. Amino acids: CAISGGRTRTSGSGSYNEQFF.

This clonotype was counted only a few times. The chain has TRBV3-1 and TRBJ2-2; 12 bases align to TRBD2. The CDR3 consists of 16 residues. Germline V gene data show CDR1 as LGHDT and CDR2 as YNNKEL (reference sequence). Trimming took 3 bases from V and 7 from J; bases not matched to a gene: 6. In DNA, the CDR3 is TGTGCCAGCAGCCATCTAGCGGGAGGGCGTATCGGGGAGCTGTTTTTT. Encoded protein: CASSHLAGGRIGELFF.

The V and J genes are TRBV20-1 and TRBJ2-3, with 7 bases that match TRBD2. This CDR3 is built from 15 residues. After removal of 0 bases from V and 2 bases from J, the junction contained 5 bases not matched to a gene. Germline-derived CDR1 and CDR2 are DFQATT and SNEGSKA (reference sequence). CDR3 residues: CSARDYREVTDTQYF. The CDR3 nucleotides are TGCAGTGCTAGAGATTACCGGGAGGTCACAGATACGCAGTATTTT.

This chain uses TRBV11-2 with TRBJ2-3, with D hard to call. V lost 4 bases, J lost 0 bases, and 8 bases lay in between. The CDR3 extends over 14 amino acids. Germline V gene data show CDR1 as SGHAT and CDR2 as FQNNGV. The CDR3 DNA is TGTGCCAGCAGCTCTATGGACAGCACAGATACGCAGTATTTT. Protein: CASSSMDSTDTQYF. Using reference TRBV11-2 and TRBJ2-3 for the parts outside the CDR3, the full variable domain is EAGVAQSPRYKIIEKRQSVAFWCNPISGHATLYWYQQILGQGPKLLIQFQNNGVVDDSQLPKDRFSAERLKGVDSTLKIQPAKLEDSAVYLCASSSMDSTDTQYFGPGTRLTVL.

With respect to this clonotype: This may be a read error: a much more frequent sequence differs by one nucleotide. This rearrangement joins TRBV2 to TRBJ1-1; D not certain. This CDR3 contains 14 residues. Germline V CDR1 and CDR2: SNHLY, FYNNEI. The CDR3 protein is CAGSGYWMNTEAFF. Here the CDR3 DNA reads TGTGCCGGCAGTGGGTACTGGATGAACACTGAAGCTTTCTTT.

This chain uses TRBV10-3 with TRBJ2-3; possible D gene TRBD1, 7 bases. Trimming took 5 bases from V and 6 from J, leaving 9 bases between them. Germline V lookup: CDR1 ENHRY, CDR2 SYGVKD. The CDR3 is 12 amino acids. The CDR3 here is CAISPGGDTQYF. CDR3 in DNA: TGTGCCATCAGTCCAGGGGGGGATACGCAGTATTTT.

The V and J genes are TRBV20-1 and TRBJ2-3, with TRBD1 identical over 10 bases. The CDR3 totals 18 residues. The ends lost 4 bases at V and 3 bases at J; junction bases unmatched: 16. Per the germline V gene, CDR1 is DFQATT and CDR2 is SNEGSKA (reference sequence). CDR3 in amino acids: CSANRDRGASRSTDTQYF. The CDR3 bases are TGCAGTGCTAACCGGGACAGGGGAGCGTCTCGCTCGACAGATACGCAGTATTTT.

The genes are TRBV10-1 and TRBJ2-1; 9 bases are shared with TRBD2. The CDR3 is 13 amino acids. CDR1 and CDR2 from the germline V gene are WNHNN and SYGVQD (reference sequence). Trimming removed 6 bases from V and 8 bases from J; junction bases left unmatched: 5. In DNA form, the CDR3 reads TGCGCCAGCAGCACGGGACTAGCCTATGAGCAGTTCTTC. It yields the protein CASSTGLAYEQFF.

This clonotype was seen only a few times. The chain links TRBV12-3 or TRBV12-4 to TRBJ2-2; TRBD1 matches at 10 bases. The V segment lost 1 base and the J segment 7 bases; nucleotides outside the gene matches: 6. The CDR3 sequence is 16 residues long. CDR3 protein: CASSLVRQGAGGELFF. DNA for the CDR3: TGTGCCAGCAGTTTAGTCAGACAGGGGGCTGGCGGGGAGCTGTTTTTT.

This clonotype was counted at least ten times. This chain joins TRBV7-2 and TRBJ2-1, with D possibly matching TRBD2 (6 bases). The V and J ends lost 3 bases and 5 bases respectively, with 11 bases between them. There are 14 residues in the CDR3. Germline lookup yields CDR1 SGHTA and CDR2 FQGNSA. The CDR3 is CASSFQSGDNEQFF. The CDR3 DNA reads as TGTGCCAGCAGCTTTCAGTCGGGGGACAATGAGCAGTTCTTC.

The V gene is TRBV20-1, the J gene TRBJ2-7, with 12 bases fitting TRBD2. The CDR3 loop spans 15 amino acids. J lost 3 bases, V lost 3 bases, and 6 bases had no gene match. Per the germline V gene, CDR1 is DFQATT and CDR2 is SNEGSKA (reference sequence). CDR3 amino acids: CSARASGRARYEQYF. The CDR3 DNA reads TGCAGTGCTAGGGCTAGCGGGAGGGCCCGCTACGAGCAGTACTTC.

V and J are TRBV15 and TRBJ2-7; D may correspond to TRBD1 or TRBD2 (5 bases each). Germline values: CDR1 LNHNV, CDR2 YYDKDF (reference sequence). The CDR3 is made up of 15 amino acids. V was cut by 0 bases and J by 7 bases, with 16 bases left in between. CDR3 coding DNA: TGTGCCACCAGCAGAGATTGGGGGACGGAGCTTGAGCAGTACTTC. Amino acid sequence: CATSRDWGTELEQYF. Full variable domain (rest looked up from reference TRBV15 and TRBJ2-7): DAMVIQNPRYQVTQFGKPVTLSCSQTLNHNVMYWYQQKSSQAPKLLFHYYDKDFNNEADTPDNFQSRRPNTSFCFLDIRSPGLGDTAMYLCATSRDWGTELEQYFGPGTRLTVT.

This clonotype was observed a handful of times. The chain links TRBV5-5 to TRBJ1-2, with D possibly being TRBD1 (6 bases). V lost 3 bases, J lost 4 bases, and 13 bases lay in between. The germline gives CDR1 SGHKS, CDR2 YYEKEE (reference sequence). This CDR3 comprises 14 residues. In DNA, the CDR3 is TGTGCCAGCAGCTCGCCCTCGGACAGCTATGGCTACACCTTC. Amino acid sequence: CASSSPSDSYGYTF.

This clonotype was counted many times. DNA for the CDR3: TGTGCCAGCAGTTTGACAGGGTATCTCTTCACAGATACGCAGTATTTT. Translating gives CASSLTGYLFTDTQYF. This rearrangement joins TRBV28 to TRBJ2-3; TRBD1 aligns across 7 bases. Trimming took 3 bases from V and 2 from J; bases not matched to a gene: 8. Germline CDR1 is MDHEN and CDR2 is SYDVKM. The CDR3 spans 16 residues.

Ten or more counts support this clonotype. The chain uses TRBV30 and TRBJ2-7; TRBD2 is a possible D gene (5 bases). From germline, CDR1 is GTSNPN and CDR2 SVGIG (reference sequence). Trimming removed 1 base at V and 3 bases at J, with 13 bases between. There are 14 residues in the CDR3. The CDR3 loop is CAWSAKAVVYEQYF. CDR3 DNA: TGTGCCTGGAGTGCCAAAGCGGTGGTCTACGAGCAGTACTTC.

The chain has TRBV4-1 and TRBJ1-3; a weak D match, TRBD1 (6 bases). CDR1 and CDR2 from the germline V gene are MGHRA and YSYEKL. V lost 4 bases and J lost 0, with 16 bases in between. The CDR3 runs 17 residues. The DNA for the CDR3 is TGCGCCAGCAGCCCATCGCTGGGGACATTCTCTGGAAACACCATATATTTT. Its translation is CASSPSLGTFSGNTIYF.

This clonotype was recorded a few times. This rearrangement joins TRBV7-2 to TRBJ2-1; 8 bases are a match to TRBD2. The CDR3 is 15 residues long. V was pared by 7 bases and J by 2 bases, with 7 bases of the junction left unmatched. Per the germline V gene, CDR1 is SGHTA and CDR2 is FQGNSA. This CDR3 is CASTVAGMTYNEQFF. The CDR3 coding sequence is TGTGCCAGCACCGTAGCGGGGATGACCTACAATGAGCAGTTCTTC.

The sample holds many counts of this clonotype. The chain links TRBV12-3 or TRBV12-4 to TRBJ2-3; D call uncertain. Trimming took off 3 bases at V and 5 bases at J, with 15 bases between the two ends. The CDR3 is 15 amino acids. The DNA for the CDR3 is TGTGCCAGCAGTTTTCTGGGGTCCCCACAAGATACGCAGTATTTT. Translating gives CASSFLGSPQDTQYF.

As regards this clonotype: It may be a read error: a sequence one base away is much more abundant. Since the CDR3 does not end with the conserved phenylalanine or tryptophan, this likely comes from a read error. J is TRBJ2-3 and V is TRBV10-3; D call uncertain. The CDR3 runs to 11 residues. The V gene lost 10 bases and the J gene lost 4 bases, with 9 bases spanning the gap. Germline V gene lookup returns CDR1 ENHRY and CDR2 SYGVKD. CDR3 in amino acids: CATRSSDTQYS. As DNA, the CDR3 is TGTGCCACCCGGTCTTCAGATACGCAGTATTCT.

This clonotype was seen ten or more times. The gene calls are TRBV5-1 and TRBJ2-7; weak D call: TRBD1 (6 bases). V lost 2 bases and J 2 bases, leaving 11 bases between the germline ends. The CDR3 runs 14 residues. Germline V gives CDR1 SGHRS, CDR2 YFSETQ. In nucleotides, the CDR3 is TGCGCCAGCAGCTTAGGGACAAGCCCCTACGAGCAGTACTTC. It is translated as CASSLGTSPYEQYF.

Regarding this clonotype: This may stem from a read error, because a much larger clone lies one nucleotide away. The chain uses TRBV12-3 or TRBV12-4 and TRBJ2-1, with D hard to call. Trimming removed 6 bases at V and 12 bases at J, with 15 bases between. The CDR3 consists of 12 residues. Here the CDR3 DNA reads TGTGCCAGCAGCCAACAGCGTCATGTGCAGTTCTTC. It codes for CASSQQRHVQFF.